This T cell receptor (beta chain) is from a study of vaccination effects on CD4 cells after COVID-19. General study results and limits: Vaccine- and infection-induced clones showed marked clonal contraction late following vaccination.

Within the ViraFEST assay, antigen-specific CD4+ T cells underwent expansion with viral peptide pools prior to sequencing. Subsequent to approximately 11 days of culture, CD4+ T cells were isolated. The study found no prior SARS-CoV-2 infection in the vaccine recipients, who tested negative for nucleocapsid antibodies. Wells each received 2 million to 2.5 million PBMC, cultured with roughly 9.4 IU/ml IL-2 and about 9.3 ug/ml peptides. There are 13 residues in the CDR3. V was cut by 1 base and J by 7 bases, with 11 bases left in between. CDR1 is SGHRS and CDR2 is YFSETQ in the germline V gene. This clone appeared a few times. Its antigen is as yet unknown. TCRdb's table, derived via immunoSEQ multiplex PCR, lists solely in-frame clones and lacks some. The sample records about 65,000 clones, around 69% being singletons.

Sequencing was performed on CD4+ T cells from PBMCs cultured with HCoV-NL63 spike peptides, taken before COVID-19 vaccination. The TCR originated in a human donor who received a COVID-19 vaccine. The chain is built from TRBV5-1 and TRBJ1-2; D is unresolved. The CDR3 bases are TGCGCCAGCAGCTTGTTACCCCCCAGTGGCTACACCTTC. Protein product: CASSLLPPSGYTF.